These 23 T cell receptor beta chains were all obtained from the same sample, sequenced in a study of blood T cell repertoires in COVID-19. The table came from immunoSEQ multiplex PCR; TCRdb's copy has only in-frame clones and leaves some out. The repertoire holds approximately 200,000 clones, with 88% as singletons. The sequencing sample was made of PBMCs or T cells enriched from blood (not recorded which). These receptors all stem from a woman aged 30 to 39 who had been exposed to COVID-19.

The chain uses TRBV28 and TRBJ1-4, with 8 bases matching TRBD1. The CDR3 is 13 residues long. J gave up 6 bases and V 11 bases, and 8 bases lay outside the gene matches. In germline, CDR1 is MDHEN, CDR2 SYDVKM. CDR3 amino acids: CAAQQGGDEKLFF. CDR3 in DNA: TGTGCCGCCCAACAGGGGGGGGATGAAAAACTGTTTTTT.

This clone appeared a single time. The chain recombines TRBV4-1 with TRBJ1-1; D is undetermined. Germline CDR1 is MGHRA and CDR2 is YSYEKL. This CDR3 spans 14 amino acids. V lost 3 bases to trimming and J lost 5 bases, with 13 bases between them. DNA for the CDR3: TGCGCCAGCAGCCAGGGAGAGGCTTTGACTGAAGCTTTCTTT. This gives the protein CASSQGEALTEAFF.

This chain uses TRBV19 with TRBJ2-7; no definite D call. CDR1 and CDR2 (germline): LNHDA, SQIVND (reference sequence). With 2 bases removed from V and 2 bases from J, the gap between germline ends came to 7 bases. The CDR3 is made up of 13 amino acids. In DNA, the CDR3 is TGTGCCAGTAGTATAAGCCAGGCCTACGAGCAGTACTTC. This codes for CASSISQAYEQYF. Variable domain in full (rest from reference TRBV19 and TRBJ2-7): DGGITQSPKYLFRKEGQNVTLSCEQNLNHDAMYWYRQDPGQGLRLIYYSQIVNDFQKGDIAEGYSVSREKKESFPLTVTSAQKNPTAFYLCASSISQAYEQYFGPGTRLTVT.

The J gene is TRBJ2-1, the V gene TRBV2, with 11 nucleotides matching TRBD2. CDR1 SNHLY and CDR2 FYNNEI come from the germline V gene. The V gene end was trimmed by 0 bases and the J gene end by 8 bases; junction bases not matched to a gene: 6. The CDR3 covers 16 residues. DNA of the CDR3: TGTGCCAGCAGTGAAGCGCGGGCTAGCGGGAGGCATGAGCAGTTCTTC. Its protein product is CASSEARASGRHEQFF.

This clone was detected once. Other DNA sequences from this sample encode an identical CDR3 as well. V is TRBV7-9 and J is TRBJ1-2, with 7 bases aligning to TRBD1. This CDR3 is built from 14 residues. In germline, CDR1 is SEHNR, CDR2 FQNEAQ (reference sequence). J lost 2 bases, V lost 5 bases, and 5 bases had no gene match. CDR3 sequence reads: CASSPSGGNYGYTF. CDR3 in DNA: TGTGCCAGCAGCCCCTCAGGGGGGAACTATGGCTACACCTTC.

This chain links TRBV28 with TRBJ1-4; TRBD1 is a possible D gene (5 bases). The V end lost 2 bases, the J end lost 3 bases, and 10 bases lay between the germline ends. Germline V CDR1 and CDR2: MDHEN, SYDVKM. The CDR3 runs 15 residues. CDR3 nucleotides: TGTGCCAGCAGTTTAATAGGGGTGGCTAATGAAAAACTGTTTTTT. Its protein is CASSLIGVANEKLFF.

J is TRBJ2-1 and V is TRBV5-6; tentative D call: TRBD2 (6 bases). CDR1 and CDR2 (germline): SGHDT, YYEEEE. The CDR3 covers 15 residues. Trimming took off 3 bases at V and 9 bases at J, with 19 bases between the two ends. CDR3: CASSSTAPRGIEQFF. CDR3 bases: TGTGCCAGCAGCTCGACCGCCCCCCGCGGGATTGAGCAGTTCTTC.

The chain combines TRBV5-6 with TRBJ1-2; 12 bases fit TRBD1. This CDR3 has 16 amino acids. The germline V gene has CDR1 SGHDT and CDR2 YYEEEE. Losses at the gene ends were 1 base for V and 3 bases for J; bases not matched to a gene: 4. The CDR3 nucleotides are TGTGCCAGCAGCTTGCTGCGGGACAGGGGGCACTATGGCTACACCTTC. Its translation: CASSLLRDRGHYGYTF. The full variable domain, completed using reference TRBV5-6 and TRBJ1-2, is DAGVTQSPTHLIKTRGQQVTLRCSPKSGHDTVSWYQQALGQGPQFIFQYYEEEERQRGNFPDRFSGHQFPNYSSELNVNALLLGDSALYLCASSLLRDRGHYGYTFGSGTRLTVV.

The chain is built from TRBV10-1 and TRBJ2-7; 7 nucleotides line up with TRBD1. Looked up from germline, CDR1 is WNHNN and CDR2 is SYGVQD (reference sequence). V trimming: 10 bases; J trimming: 6 bases; junction bases outside the gene matches: 12. The length of the CDR3 is 13 residues. CDR3 coding DNA: TGCGCCACCTCGGACAGGACGAGGTGCGAGCAGTACTTC. Translation: CATSDRTRCEQYF.

This clone has only one observation. The chain joins TRBV5-6 to TRBJ1-2, with TRBD1 matching over 12 bases. The CDR3 length is 17 residues. V gave up 6 bases and J gave up 4 bases; unmatched junction bases: 13. Germline CDR1 reads SGHDT; CDR2 reads YYEEEE. Here the CDR3 reads CASTMRGQGAFRYGYTF. The CDR3, as DNA: TGTGCCAGCACCATGAGGGGACAGGGGGCCTTCCGCTATGGCTACACCTTC.

CDR3 coding DNA: TGTGCCAGCAGCCAAGATTGGGCAGGGTGGACCGGGGAGCTGTTTTTT. As protein: CASSQDWAGWTGELFF. V gene TRBV14 combines with J gene TRBJ2-2, with D possibly matching TRBD1 (5 bases). V was pared by 0 bases and J by 5 bases, with 13 bases between. The germline CDR1 and CDR2 sequences are SGHDN and FVKESK. The CDR3 runs to 16 residues.

This clone has ten or more counts. The chain uses TRBV5-1 and TRBJ2-7, with TRBD2 matching over 10 bases. Germline V gene sequence: CDR1 SGHRS, CDR2 YFSETQ. This CDR3 is 15 amino acids long. V was clipped by 0 bases and J by 7 bases; unmatched bases: 7. The CDR3 region is CASSLALAGVREQYF. The CDR3 DNA reads as TGCGCCAGCAGCTTGGCCCTAGCGGGAGTAAGGGAGCAGTACTTC. Full variable domain (outside the CDR3, taken from reference TRBV5-1 and TRBJ2-7): KAGVTQTPRYLIKTRGQQVTLSCSPISGHRSVSWYQQTPGQGLQFLFEYFSETQRNKGNFPGRFSGRQFSNSRSEMNVSTLELGDSALYLCASSLALAGVREQYFGPGTRLTVT.

The chain combines TRBV19 with TRBJ2-7; 7 bases match TRBD1. The junction had 5 bases not matched to a gene; V was cut back by 3 bases and J by 6 bases. CDR3 length equals 13 residues. Germline V gene sequence: CDR1 LNHDA, CDR2 SQIVND (reference sequence). The CDR3 is CASSMGQRLEQYF. In DNA, the CDR3 is TGTGCCAGTAGTATGGGACAGCGGCTCGAGCAGTACTTC.

This clone is a singleton in its sample. The chain uses TRBV4-2 and TRBJ2-1; D possibly corresponds to TRBD1 (5 bases). Deletions cut 4 bases from V and 9 bases from J, with 13 bases between. Germline loops: CDR1 LGHNA, CDR2 YNFKEQ. The CDR3 totals 13 residues. The CDR3 loop is CASSLRRGSEQFF. In DNA form, the CDR3 reads TGTGCCAGCAGCCTCCGAAGGGGATCTGAGCAGTTCTTC.

The chain uses TRBV11-1 and TRBJ1-1, with 10 nucleotides matching TRBD1. Germline CDR1 reads SGHAT; CDR2 reads FQDESV (reference sequence). The ends lost 7 bases at V and 1 base at J; junction bases unmatched: 9. The CDR3 runs 16 residues. For the CDR3, the DNA is TGTGCCAGCACCCTCGGACAGGGGGAAGGGAACACTGAAGCTTTCTTT. This encodes CASTLGQGEGNTEAFF.

This clone has a single count. This chain links TRBV7-2 with TRBJ2-7, with 7 nucleotides matching TRBD1. Losses at the gene ends were 2 bases for V and 4 bases for J; bases not matched to a gene: 2. Germline values: CDR1 SGHTA, CDR2 FQGNSA. The CDR3 runs to 13 residues. The CDR3 coding sequence is TGTGCCAGCAGCTTATTACAGGGGTACGAGCAGTACTTC. This translates into CASSLLQGYEQYF.

The genes are TRBV5-4 and TRBJ1-2; 10 bases agree with TRBD1. The V gene's germline CDR1 is SGHNT and CDR2 YYREEE (reference sequence). The V and J ends lost 4 bases and 7 bases, in that order; junction bases with no gene match: 7. This CDR3 has 14 amino acids. The CDR3 loop reads CASSAPGQGSGYTF. As DNA, the CDR3 is TGTGCCAGCAGCGCCCCGGGACAGGGGTCTGGCTACACCTTC.

This clone was seen just once. V is TRBV6-2 or TRBV6-3 and J is TRBJ2-1; the match to TRBD2 covers 8 bases. The CDR3 sequence is 15 residues long. Germline CDR1 and CDR2: MNHEY and SVGEGT. J gave up 8 bases and V 5 bases, and 11 bases lay outside the gene matches. CDR3 protein: CASSPIRTSSDEQFF. The CDR3 DNA reads TGTGCCAGCAGTCCCATTAGGACTAGCTCGGATGAGCAGTTCTTC.

The CDR3 loop reads CASNQRDRGASRGSTDTQYF. Here the CDR3 DNA reads TGTGCCAGCAACCAGAGGGACAGGGGAGCATCCAGGGGAAGCACAGATACGCAGTATTTT. The V gene is TRBV2, the J gene TRBJ2-3, with 10 nucleotides matching TRBD1. This CDR3 spans 20 amino acids. V gave up 7 bases and J gave up 0 bases; unmatched junction bases: 19. Germline CDR1 is SNHLY and CDR2 is FYNNEI.

As to this clone: One junction end does not reproduce the germline sequence, and a read error may be involved. The J gene is TRBJ1-2, the V gene TRBV12-3 or TRBV12-4; 7 nucleotides agree with TRBD1. CDR3 length: 13 amino acids. In DNA, the CDR3 is TGTGCCAGCAGCCCGACCCCGACAGGGCATCGCCACTTC. It codes for CASSPTPTGHRHF.

CDR3 sequence: CASFEEVDYGYTF. The CDR3, as DNA: TGTGCCAGTTTCGAGGAAGTGGACTATGGCTACACCTTC. V and J are TRBV28 and TRBJ1-2, with D uncertain. The CDR3 has 13 residues. The ends were cut back, 9 bases at V and 3 bases at J, with 14 bases in the middle. CDR1 and CDR2 from the germline V gene are MDHEN and SYDVKM.

The chain couples TRBV2 to TRBJ1-6, with a possible D match to TRBD1 (6 bases). The V and J ends lost 6 bases and 3 bases respectively, with 12 bases between them. The length of the CDR3 is 15 residues. Germline V gene sequence: CDR1 SNHLY, CDR2 FYNNEI. The CDR3 region has the DNA TGTGCCAGCAGGAGGACAGAGGACTATAATTCACCCCTCCACTTT. It encodes CASRRTEDYNSPLHF.

The chain carries TRBV14 and TRBJ2-1, with 12 bases that match TRBD2. The CDR3 is 18 amino acids. The germline gives CDR1 SGHDN, CDR2 FVKESK. The V and J ends lost 4 bases and 8 bases, in that order; junction bases with no gene match: 15. This chain's CDR3 is CASSRALGLAGKLDEQFF. The CDR3 region has the DNA TGTGCCAGCAGCCGGGCCCTCGGACTAGCGGGAAAGCTTGATGAGCAGTTCTTC.